This T cell receptor beta chain was sequenced in a study of blood T cell repertoires in COVID-19. As for the study in general: Researchers got acute and convalescent COVID-19 samples from the United States, Italy and Spain. T cells, B-cell-depleted T cells, or PBMCs provided the cDNA or gDNA that served as material.

Trimming took 4 bases from V and 4 from J; bases not matched to a gene: 6. CDR1 is SGHRS and CDR2 is YFSETQ in the germline V gene. The length of the CDR3 is 15 residues. It was during active infection that Seattle patients were enrolled and then longitudinally followed. The protocol was immunoSEQ multiplex PCR, while the TCRdb copy is restricted to in-frame clones and leaves out a portion. Altogether under 250,000 clones are present, about 88% being singletons, with the ten largest covering 15% to 20%. V gene TRBV5-1 combines with J gene TRBJ2-7; 12 bases line up with TRBD1. This receptor was taken from a man aged 50 or older with COVID-19, enrolled during active disease. Sequences were obtained from peripheral blood. This CDR3 reads CASSGGQGAEYEQYF. CDR3 bases: TGCGCCAGCAGCGGGGGACAGGGGGCTGAGTACGAGCAGTACTTC.